A single sample is the source of the 4 T cell receptor beta chains below, sequenced in a study of T cells after yellow fever vaccination. TCRdb reprocessed the 5' RACE reads with MiXCR, giving one entry per CDR3 protein. Found here are 300,000 to 350,000 distinct CDR3 sequences, roughly 4.3% of them singletons; the top ten hold approximately 24%. Sequences were derived from PBMCs, sampled 5 days after the yellow fever booster vaccination. Source of these receptors: a man younger than 35 who received the YFV17D yellow fever vaccine.

The V gene is TRBV11-2, the J gene TRBJ2-7; 8 bases map to TRBD2. The V gene's germline CDR1 is SGHAT and CDR2 FQNNGV. With 4 bases clipped from V and 3 bases from J, the junction kept 14 bases outside the gene matches. The CDR3 sequence is 17 residues long. The CDR3 region is CASSSLPGHGRDYEQYF. DNA of the CDR3: TGTGCCAGCAGCTCGCTACCGGGACACGGGAGGGACTACGAGCAGTACTTC.

This clonotype was found a few times. The chain couples TRBV20-1 to TRBJ2-7, with TRBD1 matching 9 bases. Unmatched junction bases numbered 4, after V lost 0 bases and J lost 4 bases. Per germline, CDR1 DFQATT and CDR2 SNEGSKA (reference sequence). This CDR3 comprises 14 residues. CDR3 sequence: CSARDDRGAYEQYF. CDR3 bases: TGCAGTGCTAGAGACGACAGGGGGGCTTACGAGCAGTACTTC.

This clonotype was observed many times. V usage is TRBV7-9 and J usage is TRBJ1-1; D perhaps matches TRBD1 (5 bases). The CDR3 sequence is 15 residues long. Germline CDR1 reads SEHNR; CDR2 reads FQNEAQ (reference sequence). V shed 1 base and J shed 1 base, with 10 bases lying between them. CDR3 sequence (DNA): TGTGCCAGCAGCTTAGGCCGGGGGTCGAACACTGAAGCTTTCTTT. As protein: CASSLGRGSNTEAFF. The full variable domain, its missing parts supplied by reference TRBV7-9 and TRBJ1-1, is DTGVSQNPRHKITKRGQNVTFRCDPISEHNRLYWYRQTLGQGPEFLTYFQNEAQLEKSRLLSDRFSAERPKGSFSTLEIQRTEQGDSAMYLCASSLGRGSNTEAFFGQGTRLTVV.

The sample holds many counts of this clonotype. This chain joins TRBV12-3 or TRBV12-4 and TRBJ1-1; D gene unclear. Trimming removed 2 bases from V and 7 bases from J, with 8 bases in between. The CDR3 runs 12 residues. CDR3 in amino acids: CASSLLNGEAFF. CDR3 nucleotides: TGTGCCAGCAGTTTATTAAATGGTGAAGCTTTCTTT.